This T cell receptor beta chain is drawn from a study of blood T cell repertoires in COVID-19 (dated by TCRdb to 2019 to 2021). Regarding the study in general: Collaborator samples came from the United States, Italy and Spain and covered acute and convalescent phases of COVID-19. The repertoires were released in a freely available public database meant as a resource for research on the immune response to SARS-CoV-2. The dataset comprised deeply sampled blood TCRbeta repertoires from subjects exposed to, actively infected with, or recovered from COVID-19. Where available, HLA class I and class II types were obtained from metadata supplied by the sample provider rather than from assay-based typing. The prospective study material was composed of cDNA or gDNA derived from T cells, B-cell-depleted T cells, or PBMCs. Samples were obtained from the ongoing ImmuneRACE study (first 160 participants) and from over 1,000 subjects provided by 6 global collaborators. Sample metadata almost always included a de-identified subject ID, COVID-19 status, age in years and sex. Here is what the overall study found, with its caveats: How much clinical and demographic metadata was included differed by source and by participant, and the metadata was provided uncurated.

On this clone itself: The antigen it recognizes is unknown. No qualities accompany the bases; no much larger clone lies one base away.

V is clipped by 6 bases and J by 3 bases, and the sequence between their germline boundaries is 14 bases long. The cysteine opens and the phenylalanine closes a CDR3 of 14 amino acids. Kept here is only the CDR3 DNA, which spans 42 bases and is read in frame from base 1. CDR1 and CDR2 (LNHDA, SQIVND) derive from the germline V gene (reference sequence). The immunoSEQ Assay, a bias-controlled multiplex PCR, was used to amplify TCRbeta CDR3 regions from genomic DNA. On the study's bioinformatics: The number of nucleated cells in each sample was estimated from the amplification of reference gene primers within the assay. To quantify the absolute abundance of each unique TCRbeta CDR3 rearrangement, sequence reads were collapsed and filtered. Productive Simpson clonality was computed per sample as the square root of Simpson's diversity index over productive rearrangements. What TCRdb holds here is the immuneACCESS table cut down to in-frame rearrangements. Part of the clones is not present; checked against another copy, under half of the missing clones reflect an unresolved V gene, and the others are unexplained. The DNA was the basis for D and trimming; V, J and clone size are from that table. This sample is represented by approximately 140,000 clones; around four fifths of them were singletons. The biggest ten clones account for around 40% of the sample.

The collaborating institutions used their own protocols to collect whole blood in K2EDTA tubes. For TCRbeta analysis, collaborators shipped samples as frozen whole blood, isolated PBMCs, or DNA extracted from either of those sample types. The sequence derives from a human donor in a cohort sampled during active COVID-19. Sequenced material: peripheral blood. This sequence uses TRBV19 and TRBJ1-2; the D gene remains uncertain. The CDR3 protein: CASRPKATDYGYTF. The DNA reads TGTGCCAGTAGGCCTAAGGCTACAGACTATGGCTACACCTTC.